This is a list of T cell receptor beta chains from one sample in a study of neurological immune-mediated disorders. TCRdb called the 5' RACE reads again in MiXCR, with one record for every CDR3 protein. Of 50,000 to 55,000 distinct CDR3 sequences in the sample, around 4% were seen once. What was sequenced was PBMCs. The source is a man aged 55 to 70 with multiple sclerosis. The CDR3 runs from the conserved cysteine through the conserved F or W.

J,V,CDR3
TRBJ2-7,TRBV10-2,CASSPGTSTYEQYF
TRBJ2-7,TRBV21-1,CARLALLEGQPYEQYF
TRBJ1-5,TRBV20-1,CSANGQTKNLVAQHF
TRBJ1-5,TRBV20-1,CSARGPHPTQHF
TRBJ1-1,TRBV12-3/TRBV12-4,CASSPKTRGEREAFF
TRBJ1-1,TRBV12-3/TRBV12-4,CASRYRGQNTEAFF
TRBJ1-2,TRBV29-1,CSVPGQGRHYGYTF
TRBJ2-3,TRBV20-1,CSASPYLSGGTDTQYF
TRBJ1-6,TRBV20-1,CSAHNAQGNNSTLNF
TRBJ2-1,TRBV11-2,CASSLAGGSYNEQFF
TRBJ2-1,TRBV12-3/TRBV12-4,CASKTAGGSNEQFF
TRBJ2-7,TRBV14,CASSQREEIEQYF
TRBJ2-7,TRBV5-6,CASSLGRYEQYF
TRBJ2-5,TRBV6-1,CASSEPETQYF